These 18 T cell receptor beta chains share one sample of origin, sequenced in a study of CD8 T cells in ankylosing spondylitis. Their specific antigens are unknown. TCRdb ran MiXCR on the 5' RACE reads and lists one entry per CDR3 protein. The top ten clones hold about 6.5% of a sample with fewer than 650,000 distinct CDR3 sequences, about 12% of them seen once. Whole-study findings and limits: A TCR beta motif of roughly 8 highly homologous variants seemed to mark ankylosing spondylitis blood.

The sequenced material came from blood, either unsorted or a sorted T cell fraction (not recorded which). These TCRs come from a male donor with ankylosing spondylitis.

This clonotype came up many times. V gene TRBV9 combines with J gene TRBJ2-4; D not certain. Trimming pared 0 bases from V and 6 bases from J, leaving 10 bases between. The V gene's germline CDR1 is SGDLS and CDR2 YYNGEE. The CDR3 runs 14 residues. The CDR3 reads CASSVAGKGNIQYF. The CDR3 coding sequence is TGTGCCAGCAGCGTAGCTGGAAAGGGAAACATTCAGTACTTC.

This clonotype appeared a few times. The gene calls are TRBV5-1 and TRBJ1-1; no firm D call. CDR1 and CDR2 (germline): SGHRS, YFSETQ. V lost 0 bases and J 10 bases, leaving 16 bases between the germline ends. The CDR3 sequence is 14 residues long. The CDR3 DNA reads TGCGCCAGCAGCTTGGAGGCCATAGGAGGGCCAGCTTTCTTT. This translates into CASSLEAIGGPAFF.

This chain joins TRBV10-3 and TRBJ1-5; TRBD1 agrees at 9 bases. The germline V gene has CDR1 ENHRY and CDR2 SYGVKD. V was pared by 0 bases and J by 7 bases, with 7 bases of the junction left unmatched. This CDR3 has 16 amino acids. The CDR3 region is CAISESKGQGGQPQHF. CDR3 nucleotides: TGTGCCATCAGTGAGTCGAAGGGACAGGGTGGACAGCCCCAGCATTTT.

CDR3 loop: CASSFDGREQYV. The DNA of the CDR3 is TGTGCCAGCAGCTTTGACGGCCGCGAGCAGTACGTC. The chain is built from TRBV11-2 and TRBJ2-7; no reliable D call. V lost 3 bases and J 6 bases, leaving 9 bases between the germline ends. This CDR3 has 12 residues. CDR1 is SGHAT, CDR2 FQNNGV, per germline.

On this clonotype itself: A much larger clone sits a single nucleotide away, making a read error possible. CDR3 in amino acids: CGVEEDEGIYGYTF. The DNA of the CDR3 is TGCGGCGTTGAAGAAGATGAGGGTATCTATGGCTACACCTTC. The chain joins TRBV29-1 to TRBJ1-2; D is ambiguous. The CDR3 extends over 14 amino acids. The germline CDR1 and CDR2 sequences are SQVTM and ANQGSEA.

This clonotype was picked up a small number of times. The chain recombines TRBV2 with TRBJ1-2; D is undetermined. Trimming shortened V by 7 bases and J by 4 bases, and 19 bases separated the two germline ends. The CDR3 covers 15 residues. Germline V lookup: CDR1 SNHLY, CDR2 FYNNEI. CDR3 region: CASTTSGFRGYGYTF. CDR3 bases: TGTGCCAGCACCACCTCCGGCTTCCGAGGCTATGGCTACACCTTC.

This clonotype was found a few times. The chain employs TRBV20-1 and TRBJ2-3; 12 nucleotides match TRBD2. Trimming took 3 bases from V and 6 from J; bases not matched to a gene: 4. CDR1 DFQATT and CDR2 SNEGSKA come from the germline V gene (reference sequence). The CDR3 has 14 amino acids. CDR3 DNA sequence: TGCAGTGCTAGGACTAGCGGGAGTTTCGATACGCAGTATTTT. Translated, it gives CSARTSGSFDTQYF.

Ten or more counts support this clonotype. The chain couples TRBV9 to TRBJ2-1, with 8 positions matching TRBD2. With V trimmed by 0 bases and J by 9 bases, 8 bases remained unmatched. Germline lookup yields CDR1 SGDLS and CDR2 YYNGEE. CDR3 size: 15 residues. The CDR3 loop reads CASSVEAGELREQFF. CDR3 nucleotide sequence: TGTGCCAGCAGCGTAGAAGCGGGAGAGCTTCGTGAGCAGTTCTTC.

This chain uses TRBV4-2 with TRBJ1-5; tentative D call: TRBD1 (5 bases). This CDR3 comprises 16 residues. Between the trimmed V and J ends, which lost 0 bases and 7 bases, there was a span of 16 bases. Per germline, CDR1 LGHNA and CDR2 YNFKEQ. The CDR3 DNA reads TGTGCCAGCAGCCAAGATCCCAGGACACCAGAGCAGCCCCAGCATTTT. Translation: CASSQDPRTPEQPQHF.

This clonotype was seen a few times. The genes are TRBV5-1 and TRBJ1-4, with D maybe TRBD1 (6 bases). V was clipped by 4 bases and J by 8 bases, with 18 bases between them. Looked up from germline, CDR1 is SGHRS and CDR2 is YFSETQ. The CDR3 contains 15 residues. The CDR3 bases are TGCGCCAGCAGCCCGGTAACGGGGGCGGCGGAAAAACTGTTTTTT. The encoded protein is CASSPVTGAAEKLFF.

V usage is TRBV3-1 and J usage is TRBJ1-1; D is perhaps TRBD1 (5 bases). The V end was cut by 8 bases, the J end by 10 bases, with 14 bases between. This CDR3 region has 11 residues. Germline values: CDR1 LGHDT, CDR2 YNNKEL (reference sequence). The CDR3 DNA is TGTGCCAGCTCTTCCGCGGGGGGAGCTTTCTTT. Its protein is CASSSAGGAFF.

The chain has TRBV5-6 and TRBJ2-7; 9 nucleotides agree with TRBD2. This CDR3 comprises 15 residues. From germline, CDR1 is SGHDT and CDR2 YYEEEE. The junction had 7 bases not matched to a gene; V was cut back by 4 bases and J by 2 bases. The CDR3 here is CASSTFSGSAYEQYV. The CDR3 DNA is TGTGCCAGCAGCACGTTTAGCGGGAGCGCCTACGAGCAGTACGTC.

J is TRBJ2-7 and V is TRBV20-1, with a possible D match to TRBD2 (6 bases). The CDR3 is 13 residues long. V was cut by 3 bases and J by 0 bases, with 9 bases left in between. Per germline, CDR1 DFQATT and CDR2 SNEGSKA (reference sequence). The CDR3: CSASKEGSYEQYF. The CDR3 nucleotides read TGCAGTGCTAGCAAGGAGGGCTCCTACGAGCAGTACTTC.

This chain uses TRBV5-1 with TRBJ2-1, with D tentatively TRBD2 (6 bases). The germline gives CDR1 SGHRS, CDR2 YFSETQ. This CDR3 region has 15 residues. Trimming cost V 5 bases and J 9 bases, with 21 bases left between them. The CDR3: CASRGVRGKSGEQFF. The CDR3 region has the DNA TGCGCCAGCAGGGGGGTTCGCGGGAAGAGCGGTGAGCAGTTCTTC.

The chain links TRBV2 to TRBJ2-7, with 10 positions matching TRBD1. The germline CDR1 and CDR2 sequences are SNHLY and FYNNEI. The CDR3 contains 14 residues. The V segment lost 7 bases and the J segment 0 bases; nucleotides outside the gene matches: 3. The CDR3 region is CASNGQGDSYEQYF. The CDR3 region has the DNA TGTGCCAGCAACGGACAGGGGGACTCCTACGAGCAGTACTTC.

This clonotype has ten or more counts. This sequence joins TRBV2 and TRBJ2-2; D perhaps matches TRBD1 (6 bases). CDR1 is SNHLY, CDR2 FYNNEI, per germline. Trimming stripped 6 bases from V and 6 bases from J, with 11 bases between. The length of the CDR3 is 13 residues. The CDR3 reads CASSVTGSGELFF. In DNA, the CDR3 is TGTGCCAGCAGCGTTACAGGGTCCGGGGAGCTGTTTTTT. The full variable domain, in which reference TRBV2 and TRBJ2-2 provide the parts outside the CDR3, is EPEVTQTPSHQVTQMGQEVILRCVPISNHLYFYWYRQILGQKVEFLVSFYNNEISEKSEIFDDQFSVERPDGSNFTLKIRSTKLEDSAMYFCASSVTGSGELFFGEGSRLTVL.

This clonotype was seen a handful of times. The rearrangement uses TRBV27 and TRBJ2-1; D is uncertain. Trimming removed 5 bases from V and 0 bases from J, with 11 bases in between. Germline V lookup: CDR1 MNHEY, CDR2 SMNVEV (reference sequence). The CDR3 length is 15 residues. CDR3 sequence (DNA): TGTGCCAGCAGTCAAAACAGCGCCTCCTACAATGAGCAGTTCTTC. Translation gives CASSQNSASYNEQFF.

The rearrangement links TRBV20-1 to TRBJ2-1; no firm D call. This CDR3 is built from 14 residues. V lost 3 bases and J lost 0, with 9 bases in between. Germline CDR1 reads DFQATT; CDR2 reads SNEGSKA (reference sequence). The CDR3 loop is CSARSLYSYNEQFF. The CDR3, as DNA: TGCAGTGCTAGGTCATTATACTCCTACAATGAGCAGTTCTTC.